This section outlines one T cell receptor beta chain sequence together with its context. Its antigen is still unknown. The data stem from a study of T cell repertoires in cytomegalovirus infection. The overall study: Indications of both CMV infection and matching HLA type were provided by public TCR beta signatures.

Study findings and constraints: Ex vivo responses were dominated by HLA-C-restricted CMV-specific TCR beta clonotypes. The cumulative frequency of public TCR beta families identified carriers of CMV plus the relevant HLA.

Each CDR3 protein gets one entry after TCRdb re-called the reads with MiXCR. Of approximately 300,000 distinct CDR3 sequences listed, 20% to 25% are singletons. V shed 4 bases and J shed 2 bases, with 20 bases lying between them. The CDR3 consists of 17 residues. The chain has TRBV12-3 or TRBV12-4 and TRBJ1-1; a possible D gene is TRBD1 (6 bases). The input for sequencing was cultured PBMCs, taken from culture after CMV antigen stimulation. The TCR originated in a human donor in good health (CMV status not recorded). Some clones in this sample may be carry-over from other donors' samples. CDR3 nucleotide sequence: TGTGCCAGCAGTTCAGCGCTTACAGGGAACCCTAACACTGAAGCTTTCTTT. Translated: CASSSALTGNPNTEAFF.